This T cell receptor beta chain was documented in a study of blood T cell repertoires in COVID-19. About the study: Samples representing acute and convalescent COVID-19 were sourced from the United States, Italy and Spain.

This CDR3 contains 13 residues. V shed 8 bases and J 3 bases; nucleotides not matched to a gene: 4. Germline loops: CDR1 LNHDA, CDR2 SQIVND (reference sequence). In the study's own analysis: Cell counts per sample came from amplifying reference gene primers. The method was immunoSEQ multiplex PCR; TCRdb's version includes in-frame clones alone and lacks a portion of them. The V and J calls and clone size were taken over from that table, and D and trimming were inferred from the DNA. This sample has a few hundred thousand clones, with under 90% found just once. This chain uses TRBV19 with TRBJ2-1; the match to TRBD2 covers 7 bases. Sequences were obtained from peripheral blood. The receptor was isolated from a human donor in a cohort sampled during active COVID-19. The CDR3 loop is CASGRTSYNEQFF. In DNA form, the CDR3 reads TGTGCCAGTGGGCGGACTAGCTACAATGAGCAGTTCTTC.